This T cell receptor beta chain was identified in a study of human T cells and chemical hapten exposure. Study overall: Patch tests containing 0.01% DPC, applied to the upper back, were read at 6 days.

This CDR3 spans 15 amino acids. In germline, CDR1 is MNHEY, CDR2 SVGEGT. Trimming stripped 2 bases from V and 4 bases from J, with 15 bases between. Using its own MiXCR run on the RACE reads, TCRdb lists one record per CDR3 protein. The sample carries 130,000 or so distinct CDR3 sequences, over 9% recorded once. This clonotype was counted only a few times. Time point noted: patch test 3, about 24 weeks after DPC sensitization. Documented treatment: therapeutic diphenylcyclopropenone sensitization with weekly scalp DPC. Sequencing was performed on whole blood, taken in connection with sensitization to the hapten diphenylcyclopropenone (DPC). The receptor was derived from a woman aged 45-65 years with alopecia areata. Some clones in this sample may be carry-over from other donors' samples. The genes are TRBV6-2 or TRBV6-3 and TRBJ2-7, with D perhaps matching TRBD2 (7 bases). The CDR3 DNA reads TGTGCCAGCAGTTACAGGGGGGGAAGCCTATACGAGCAGTACTTC. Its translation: CASSYRGGSLYEQYF.